The text below deals with one TCR beta chain. Its antigen target is currently unknown. It has no much larger one-base neighbor in the sample; base qualities were not kept. The CDR3 covers 15 residues, taking in both the cysteine and the phenylalanine. The entry retains the CDR3 DNA only, 45 bases that are in frame from base 1. The junction shows trimming of 1 base on V and 8 bases on J, plus 18 bases between the germline ends. CDR1 and CDR2 are drawn from the germline V gene: SGHTS, YDEGEE. This record belongs to a study of cytomegalovirus exposure and HLA in healthy donors (dated by TCRdb to the late 2010s). Background for the entire study: According to a later analysis, one platform produced both the roughly 120 validation repertoires and the 550 to 800 repertoires of the first cohort. The study was designed to test whether signatures of past pathogen exposure could be identified by cataloging public T cell receptors. Along with the approximately 650-subject first cohort, a separate validation cohort of more than 90 different subjects was used. The study combined high-throughput TCR immunosequencing, statistical association of individual TCRs with disease status, and machine learning to predict cytomegalovirus infection status. Here is what the overall study found, with its caveats: According to the authors, the approach could potentially be generalized to other disease states and immunological phenotypes. The classifier was reported to diagnose cytomegalovirus status with high specificity and sensitivity in both the original cohort and the validation cohort. Most TCR sequences were seen in very few donors, while some public TCRs were found in many individuals. A few of the identified cytomegalovirus-associated TCR beta chains were confirmed in vitro to be specific for cytomegalovirus antigens. A later analysis found that TCRs clustered in the first cohort also tended to co-occur in the 110 or so validation repertoires, with 90% to 95% of cluster scores above 0. A later analysis had no HLA typing for the validation cohort, so co-occurrence there was scored across all 120 or so repertoires. The study listed approximately 150 TCR beta chains as associated with cytomegalovirus.

The library was made by the immunoSEQ multiplex PCR assay. Under the source paper's analysis protocol: A statistical classification framework was built for diagnosing cytomegalovirus status from the catalog of TCR beta chain sequences. As stored in TCRdb, this immuneACCESS dataset retains in-frame rearrangements with V and J assigned. A fraction of the clones does not appear; measured against another copy, unresolved V genes explain less than half of the discrepancy, and the remainder lacks a known reason. The V and J calls and clone size were taken over from that table, and D and trimming were inferred from the DNA. This sample has some 290,000 clones in its table, and 88% of those were observed once. More than 0.95% of the sample is taken by the ten largest. The donors belonged to the validation cohort of about 120 subjects, which was separate from the roughly 670-subject first cohort.

The sample taken for sequencing was PBMCs. The sequence was collected from a man aged 25 to 40 in good health and CMV-seronegative. Recombination connected TRBV5-8 to TRBJ1-2; the best D guess is TRBD1, with 6 bases matching. The DNA reads TGTGCCAGCAGCTTGCCCCAACAGGGCTCGAAAGGCTACACCTTC. It specifies CASSLPQQGSKGYTF.